One and the same sample provided the 24 T cell receptor beta chains below, sequenced in a study of T cell changes during pregnancy in multiple sclerosis. The data were produced by immunoSEQ multiplex PCR, yet TCRdb's version contains in-frame clones alone and is incomplete. Among around 32,000 clones listed, roughly 86% were seen once. Sequencing used CD8+ T cells from peripheral blood mononuclear cells, obtained before pregnancy. These receptors were obtained from a female donor with multiple sclerosis, enrolled in a pregnancy study.

This clone appeared a single time. This chain links TRBV19 with TRBJ2-3, with 7 bases that match TRBD2. V was pared by 6 bases and J by 6 bases, with 3 bases of the junction left unmatched. Germline loops: CDR1 LNHDA, CDR2 SQIVND (reference sequence). CDR3 length: 12 residues. CDR3 DNA sequence: TGTGCCAGTAGCTGGGGAGGGGATACGCAGTATTTT. It is translated as CASSWGGDTQYF.

V and J are TRBV7-9 and TRBJ2-1; 13 nucleotides align to TRBD2. After removal of 9 bases from V and 8 bases from J, the junction contained 4 bases not matched to a gene. Germline loops: CDR1 SEHNR, CDR2 FQNEAQ (reference sequence). This CDR3 spans 13 amino acids. Written as DNA, the CDR3 is TGTGCCAGTCGACTAGCGGGAGGTGATGAGCAGTTCTTC. This encodes CASRLAGGDEQFF.

The rearrangement uses TRBV4-2 and TRBJ1-1, with TRBD1 as a possible D gene (5 bases). The V end lost 3 bases, the J end lost 5 bases, and 10 bases lay between the germline ends. This CDR3 spans 13 amino acids. CDR1 LGHNA and CDR2 YNFKEQ come from the germline V gene. The CDR3 nucleotides read TGTGCCAGCAGCCAGGGGGGGGAGACTGAAGCTTTCTTT. It translates to CASSQGGETEAFF.

This clone was counted a single time. The gene calls are TRBV2 and TRBJ2-1, with TRBD1 as a possible D gene (6 bases). The ends were cut back, 11 bases at V and 6 bases at J, with 8 bases in the middle. This CDR3 comprises 10 residues. The V gene's germline CDR1 is SNHLY and CDR2 FYNNEI. The CDR3 loop reads CAVQGNEQFF. The CDR3 DNA sequence: TGTGCCGTACAGGGCAATGAGCAGTTCTTC.

In DNA, the CDR3 is TGTGCCAGCAGTAGCGCCGGGGGCTCCTACGAGCAGTACTTC. Translation: CASSSAGGSYEQYF. The V call is TRBV7-2, the J call TRBJ2-7; possible D gene TRBD2, 6 bases. V dropped 6 bases and J dropped 0 bases, with 12 bases sitting between them. The CDR3 is made up of 14 amino acids. Germline V lookup: CDR1 SGHTA, CDR2 FQGNSA.

This clone was picked up one time. The chain is built from TRBV27 and TRBJ1-2, with TRBD1 matching over 9 bases. CDR1 MNHEY and CDR2 SMNVEV come from the germline V gene (reference sequence). The CDR3 spans 14 residues. After removal of 9 bases from V and 4 bases from J, the junction contained 9 bases not matched to a gene. This CDR3 is CASGDRVGSYGYTF. Written as DNA, the CDR3 is TGTGCCAGTGGGGACAGGGTGGGGTCCTATGGCTACACCTTC.

This chain joins TRBV7-9 and TRBJ2-3, with D tentatively TRBD2 (6 bases). V shed 5 bases and J shed 12 bases, with 12 bases lying between them. Germline loops: CDR1 SEHNR, CDR2 FQNEAQ (reference sequence). The CDR3 is 11 amino acids. For the CDR3, the DNA is TGTGCCAGCAGCGGCGTGGAGGGACAGTATTTT. Translation: CASSGVEGQYF.

The chain links TRBV27 to TRBJ2-7; 8 bases align to TRBD1. Germline loops: CDR1 MNHEY, CDR2 SMNVEV (reference sequence). CDR3 length equals 16 residues. Unmatched junction bases numbered 14, after V lost 8 bases and J lost 2 bases. The CDR3, as DNA: TGTGCCAGCGGACAGGGCTCCGGCGGTGGGCCCTACGAGCAGTACTTC. Amino acid sequence: CASGQGSGGGPYEQYF.

The chain carries TRBV9 and TRBJ2-1, with 9 bases aligning to TRBD2. CDR3 length: 17 residues. Germline CDR1 is SGDLS and CDR2 is YYNGEE. V trimming: 4 bases; J trimming: 8 bases; junction bases outside the gene matches: 16. CDR3 amino acids: CASSSRGGSGSRDEQFF. The CDR3, as DNA: TGTGCCAGCAGCTCCCGGGGGGGTAGCGGGAGTCGGGATGAGCAGTTCTTC.

For this clone: A read error likely explains this, since a far larger clone differs by one base. The V call is TRBV6-4, the J call TRBJ2-3; unclear D gene. This CDR3 has 13 amino acids. V shed 10 bases and J shed 2 bases, with 13 bases lying between them. Germline-derived CDR1 and CDR2 are MRHNA and SNTAGT. Written as DNA, the CDR3 is TGTGCCAACAGCCCGACTTCCACAGATACGCAGTATTTT. Translating it yields CANSPTSTDTQYF.

V gene TRBV7-2 combines with J gene TRBJ2-1; D is ambiguous. The CDR3 consists of 12 residues. Trimming shortened V by 8 bases and J by 2 bases, and 7 bases separated the two germline ends. Germline V lookup: CDR1 SGHTA, CDR2 FQGNSA. The DNA of the CDR3 is TGTGCCAGCTACGACACCTACAATGAGCAGTTCTTC. Encoded protein: CASYDTYNEQFF.

This chain joins TRBV30 and TRBJ2-7; 8 positions agree with TRBD2. This CDR3 is 13 amino acids long. Trimming cost V 0 bases and J 3 bases; bases outside gene matches: 1. The germline gives CDR1 GTSNPN, CDR2 SVGIG (reference sequence). The CDR3 sequence is CAWSVAGGYEQYF. The CDR3 DNA follows: TGTGCCTGGAGTGTTGCGGGAGGCTACGAGCAGTACTTC.

The chain links TRBV6-4 to TRBJ2-7; no firm D call. Germline V CDR1 and CDR2: MRHNA, SNTAGT. CDR3 length: 14 amino acids. Trimming took 3 bases from V and 2 from J, leaving 11 bases between them. The CDR3 loop reads CASSEASQPYEQYF. The CDR3 nucleotides read TGTGCCAGCAGTGAAGCGAGTCAGCCCTACGAGCAGTACTTC.

The CDR3 protein is CSVLDRDTYEQYF. As DNA, the CDR3 is TGCAGCGTTTTGGACAGGGACACCTACGAGCAGTACTTC. V usage is TRBV29-1 and J usage is TRBJ2-7; 8 bases align to TRBD1. The germline gives CDR1 SQVTM, CDR2 ANQGSEA. The CDR3 has 13 amino acids. V gave up 5 bases and J gave up 2 bases; unmatched junction bases: 5.

This chain uses TRBV4-1 with TRBJ2-5; D uncertain. Germline loops: CDR1 MGHRA, CDR2 YSYEKL. The CDR3 length is 16 residues. Trimming stripped 1 base from V and 1 base from J, with 13 bases between. CDR3 DNA sequence: TGCGCCAGCAGCCAAGTACTGGGCGTCCTCCAAGAGACCCAGTACTTC. Translated, it gives CASSQVLGVLQETQYF.

V and J are TRBV25-1 and TRBJ1-1, with D tentatively TRBD1 (5 bases). CDR1 MGHDK and CDR2 SYGVNS come from the germline V gene. The germline V and J ends were trimmed by 6 bases and 4 bases, with 12 bases remaining between them. The CDR3 length is 13 residues. This CDR3 reads CASSLTVGTEAFF. CDR3 bases: TGTGCCAGCAGCCTGACAGTTGGCACTGAAGCTTTCTTT.

V gene TRBV2 combines with J gene TRBJ1-3, with D hard to call. The germline V and J ends were trimmed by 8 bases and 0 bases, with 8 bases remaining between them. CDR1 is SNHLY and CDR2 is FYNNEI in the germline V gene. The CDR3 has 13 amino acids. The chain's CDR3 is CASGDISGNTIYF. CDR3 in DNA: TGTGCCAGCGGAGATATCTCTGGAAACACCATATATTTT.

This rearrangement joins TRBV6-5 to TRBJ1-1; D uncertain. This CDR3 contains 14 residues. V was shortened by 3 bases and J by 3 bases, with 11 bases between the two germline ends. The V gene's germline CDR1 is MNHEY and CDR2 SVGAGI. The DNA of the CDR3 is TGTGCCAGCAGTTATTGGGGAGGTGACACTGAAGCTTTCTTT. Translated, it gives CASSYWGGDTEAFF.

This rearrangement joins TRBV5-1 to TRBJ2-7; 8 bases are shared with TRBD2. This CDR3 is built from 15 residues. V trimming: 1 base; J trimming: 4 bases; junction bases outside the gene matches: 7. Germline V gene lookup returns CDR1 SGHRS and CDR2 YFSETQ. CDR3 DNA: TGCGCCAGCAGCTTGTCCGGGACTAGAGGGTACGAGCAGTACTTC. As protein: CASSLSGTRGYEQYF. The variable domain in full, completed from reference TRBV5-1 and TRBJ2-7, reads KAGVTQTPRYLIKTRGQQVTLSCSPISGHRSVSWYQQTPGQGLQFLFEYFSETQRNKGNFPGRFSGRQFSNSRSEMNVSTLELGDSALYLCASSLSGTRGYEQYFGPGTRLTVT.

The chain employs TRBV9 and TRBJ2-1; the match to TRBD2 covers 12 bases. The CDR3 length is 16 residues. Germline lookup yields CDR1 SGDLS and CDR2 YYNGEE. After removal of 4 bases from V and 5 bases from J, the junction contained 7 bases not matched to a gene. In nucleotides, the CDR3 is TGTGCCAGCAGCTCGAGACTAGCGGGGGATCACAATGAGCAGTTCTTC. The encoded protein is CASSSRLAGDHNEQFF.

The CDR3 DNA is TGTGCCAGCAGCTTAGAGCGCTTGGATGAAGCTTTCTTT. It yields the protein CASSLERLDEAFF. V is TRBV7-9 and J is TRBJ1-1, with D unclear. Trimming left V 1 base short and J 7 bases short, with 10 bases between. This CDR3 contains 13 residues. Germline V CDR1 and CDR2: SEHNR, FQNEAQ (reference sequence).

The chain joins TRBV13 to TRBJ1-3, with 7 bases matching TRBD1. Germline lookup yields CDR1 PRHDT and CDR2 FYEKMQ (reference sequence). The CDR3 has 16 residues. Trimming cost V 6 bases and J 4 bases; bases outside gene matches: 12. The CDR3 region is CASSVSGTEAGNTIYF. DNA for the CDR3: TGTGCCAGCAGTGTCTCCGGGACAGAAGCAGGAAACACCATATATTTT.

Written as DNA, the CDR3 is TGTGCCAGCAGCGGATCGACTGCTAACTATGGCTACACCTTC. Protein: CASSGSTANYGYTF. The chain combines TRBV9 with TRBJ1-2; D remains unclear. This CDR3 is built from 14 residues. The V gene's germline CDR1 is SGDLS and CDR2 YYNGEE. The V gene lost 3 bases and the J gene lost 0 bases, with 9 bases spanning the gap.

The chain links TRBV28 to TRBJ2-5, with TRBD2 matching over 9 bases. Germline V lookup: CDR1 MDHEN, CDR2 SYDVKM. Unmatched junction bases numbered 3, after V lost 4 bases and J lost 3 bases. The CDR3 loop spans 14 amino acids. The CDR3 region has the DNA TGTGCCAGCAGTTGGTTAGCGGGAGAAGAGACCCAGTACTTC. Translation gives CASSWLAGEETQYF.